This T cell receptor (beta chain) was captured in a study of shared clonotypes between healthy human individuals. On the study more broadly: CD4 naive and memory got three plates each, CD8 naive two, CD8 memory one.

Study-level points and caveats: Of the naive CD4 clonotypes, around 4.9% were shared across a few donors. Clonotypes which were not shared had lower generation probabilities than clonotypes that all four donors shared.

Concerning this clone: Its antigen is still unknown. Other DNA sequences within the sample encode an identical CDR3.

V was pared by 3 bases and J by 0 bases, with 9 bases between. From germline, CDR1 is SEHNR and CDR2 FQNEAQ (reference sequence). CDR3 length equals 15 residues. It was at deep level that the assay was run. The assay was immunoSEQ multiplex PCR, and TCRdb's table has in-frame clones only and misses some. The sample yields about 1.1 million clones, 78% seen once. V and J are TRBV7-9 and TRBJ2-1; D is unresolved. The source is a young man in good health. Some clones in this sample may be carry-over from other donors' samples. Material: memory CD4+ T cells from PBMCs. Subset defined: CD45RA-negative fraction. This CDR3 reads CASSLSGSSYNEQFF. In DNA form, the CDR3 reads TGTGCCAGCAGCTTGTCGGGTAGCTCCTACAATGAGCAGTTCTTC.